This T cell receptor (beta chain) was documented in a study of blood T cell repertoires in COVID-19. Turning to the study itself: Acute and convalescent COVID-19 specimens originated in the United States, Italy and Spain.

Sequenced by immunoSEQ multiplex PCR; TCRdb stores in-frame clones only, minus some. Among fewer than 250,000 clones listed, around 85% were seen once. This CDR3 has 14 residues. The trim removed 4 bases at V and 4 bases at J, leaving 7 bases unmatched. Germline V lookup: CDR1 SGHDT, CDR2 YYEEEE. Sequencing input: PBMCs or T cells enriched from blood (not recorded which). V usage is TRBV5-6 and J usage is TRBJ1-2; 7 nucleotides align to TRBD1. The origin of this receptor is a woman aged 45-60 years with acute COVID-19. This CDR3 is CASSQTGFPYGYTF. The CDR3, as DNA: TGTGCCAGCAGCCAGACAGGGTTTCCCTATGGCTACACCTTC. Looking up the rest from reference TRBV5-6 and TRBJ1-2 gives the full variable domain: DAGVTQSPTHLIKTRGQQVTLRCSPKSGHDTVSWYQQALGQGPQFIFQYYEEEERQRGNFPDRFSGHQFPNYSSELNVNALLLGDSALYLCASSQTGFPYGYTFGSGTRLTVV.